The clone carrying this TCR beta chain was found once. V trimming: 4 bases; J trimming: 4 bases; junction bases outside the gene matches: 7. The CDR3 has 15 amino acids. Germline V gene data show CDR1 as KGHSH and CDR2 as LQKENI. The sample is drawn from a study of blood T cell repertoires in COVID-19. Study summary: COVID-19 samples, acute and convalescent, were from the United States, Italy and Spain. Sample material is recorded as cDNA or gDNA derived from T cells, B-cell-depleted T cells, or PBMCs.

Per the original data handling: By means of reference gene primer amplification, nucleated cell counts were estimated. Profiled with immunoSEQ multiplex PCR; TCRdb holds only in-frame clones, not every one. The D gene and trimming were derived from the DNA, and the V and J assignments and clone size from that table. The sample contains approximately 130,000 clones, more than 75% of which appear only once. Specimen: peripheral blood. This clonotype originated in a woman aged 45-59 years who had recovered from COVID-19. This chain links TRBV18 with TRBJ1-1, with 9 bases lining up with TRBD1. CDR3 in amino acids: CASSLKQGAVTEAFF. Written as DNA, the CDR3 is TGTGCCAGCTCACTAAAACAGGGGGCGGTCACTGAAGCTTTCTTT.